This TCR beta chain was sequenced during a study of regulatory T cells in long-lasting Graves disease (dated by TCRdb to about 2021). In the study overall: Persistent Graves' disease meant more than 5 years of antithyroid drug treatment with TSH receptor autoantibodies that stayed positive. The study was registered as a clinical trial and conducted in China. Patients with persistent Graves' disease were compared with patients with newly diagnosed Graves' disease using TCR sequencing and RNA sequencing of peripheral blood. Antithyroid drugs had been taken for about 10.3 years on average by persistent Graves' disease patients in the clinical cohort. TCR sequencing covered 13 persistent and roughly 20 newly diagnosed Graves' disease patients, around 35 samples in total. Summary of the overall study and its limitations: The small sample size was acknowledged by the authors as a limitation that may reduce accuracy. Only peripheral blood was studied, because thyroid tissue, the primary lesion, was inaccessible. Persistent disease showed preferential use of TRBV28, TRBJ1-2 and TRBJ2-5, whereas newly diagnosed disease favored TRBV20-1 and TRBJ2-1. Only the TCR beta chain was sequenced and analyzed. Patients with persistent disease shared more public clonotypes (approximately 2,500) than newly diagnosed patients did (more than 900). Lower TCR Shannon entropy and fewer highly expanded clones were observed in persistent Graves' disease patients than in newly diagnosed patients, which suggested clonal expansion.

As regards this clonotype: Its specific antigen is unknown. No base quality information exists; no much larger clone differs at one position.

The library was built by means of multiplex PCR. The run used an Illumina HiSeq 4000. TCR beta libraries were built with iRepertoire HTBI primers and Arm-PCR amplification of CDR3 regions. Before sequencing, the PCR products underwent gel purification. Turning to the authors' computational methods: A total of 62 TRBV and about 13 TRBJ segments were identified across samples and were used for gene usage analysis of CDR3 amino acid clonotypes. Filtered high-quality paired reads were merged into contigs using COPE and FqMerger. BLAST was used to align contigs to IMGT TRBV, TRBD and TRBJ reference genes, with CDR3 defined following IMGT. Any clonotype with a frequency above 0.1% was counted as a highly expanded clone. Shannon entropy served as the measure of repertoire diversity, while the Gini coefficient captured V-J evenness. Clonotypes shared by more than one individual were considered public. Starting from the raw public reads, TCRdb applied fastp trimming at Q25, assembled clones with MiXCR and retained in-frame beta chains. CDR3 protein sequences are deduplicated, and each keeps its most common genes and DNA. TCRdb, not the authors, supplied the V and J calls. This sample holds roughly 500,000 distinct CDR3 sequences; 22% were observed only once. The ten largest make up under 15% of the sample.

Per the publication, the time point label means: persistent/refractory GD, antithyroid drugs over 5 years with positive TRAb. For both TCR sequencing and RNA sequencing, RNA was extracted from PBMCs using TRIzol. Graves' disease was diagnosed according to American Thyroid Association guidelines. Recruitment of patients was carried out at an endocrinology department in Xi'an, China. Each patient gave about 9.1 milliliters of peripheral blood, collected in an EDTA anticoagulant tube. Ficoll Paque Plus density gradient separation was used to isolate PBMCs, and no further T cell sorting was performed. RNA quality was checked with an Agilent 2100 Bioanalyzer and agarose gel, and concentration with a NanoDrop 2000. Looking up the germline V gene yields CDR1 SGHTA and CDR2 FQGTGA. The CDR3 sequence holds 14 residues, the cysteine and phenylalanine included. Just CDR3 DNA is preserved here, 42 bases in frame from base 1. The trim is 7 bases for V and 2 bases for J, with a gap of 15 bases between the germline ends.

This material consisted of peripheral blood mononuclear cells (PBMCs), taken when the disease was refractory, from a patient treated with antithyroid drugs. The sequence joins TRBV7-3 to TRBJ2-7; the D element might be TRBD1 or TRBD2, as each aligns at 6 bases. The receptor was derived from a female donor with Graves disease. In nucleotide form, the sequence is TGTGCCAGCACCCACGGGGGCAACACCTACGAGCAGTACTTC. Translated, it gives CASTHGGNTYEQYF.